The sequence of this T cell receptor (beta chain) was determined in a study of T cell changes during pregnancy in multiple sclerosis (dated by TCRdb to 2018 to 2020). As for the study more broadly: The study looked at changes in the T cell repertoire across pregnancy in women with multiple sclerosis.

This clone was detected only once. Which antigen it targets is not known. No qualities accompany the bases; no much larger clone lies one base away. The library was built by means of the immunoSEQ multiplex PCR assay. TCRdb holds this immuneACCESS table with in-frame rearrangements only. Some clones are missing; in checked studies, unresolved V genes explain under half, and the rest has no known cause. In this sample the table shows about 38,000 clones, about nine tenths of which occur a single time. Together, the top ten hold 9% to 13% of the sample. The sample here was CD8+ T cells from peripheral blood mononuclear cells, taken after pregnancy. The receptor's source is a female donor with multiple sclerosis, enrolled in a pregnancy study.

CDR3 loop: CACGLGFLNTGELFF. The DNA reads as follows: TGTGCCTGCGGTCTAGGATTTTTGAACACCGGGGAGCTGTTTTTT. The chain couples TRBV30 to TRBJ2-2; no D gene can be assigned with confidence. The germline V gene (reference sequence) gives CDR1 as GTSNPN and CDR2 as SVGIG. Inclusive of the bounding cysteine and phenylalanine, the CDR3 is 15 residues long. The entry retains the CDR3 DNA only, 45 bases that are in frame from base 1. Trimming takes 6 bases from V and 1 base from J, and the germline ends sit 15 bases apart.